The T cell receptor (beta chain) under discussion was sequenced for a study of read filtering for tumor transcriptome and immune sequencing. Study in general: RNA-seq yielded only roughly 75 to 1,300 TCR reads, IR-seq about 4 to 10.27 million. Overall study findings and caveats: The sorted CD138-negative fraction was a mixed bone marrow immune population, not purified T cells.

The CDR3 runs to 16 residues. Germline V lookup: CDR1 SGHTA, CDR2 FQGNSA. V lost 3 bases to trimming and J lost 5 bases, with 17 bases between them. The library was built from about 0.4 ug RNA with molecular barcoded adaptors for alpha/delta and beta/gamma chains. TCRdb recomputed calls from the reads with MiXCR, one row per CDR3 protein. The sample includes more than 35,000 distinct CDR3 sequences, approximately 13% seen only once; the top ten take about 38%. This clonotype was found many times. Its antigen is not known. This receptor was obtained from a donor over 35 with multiple myeloma. Source material: a population of CD138-negative cells sorted from bone marrow. The chain recombines TRBV7-2 with TRBJ2-1; TRBD1 is a possible D gene (5 bases). The CDR3 sequence is CASSFQKGVPNNEQFF. CDR3 sequence (DNA): TGTGCCAGCAGCTTCCAGAAAGGGGTCCCTAACAATGAGCAGTTCTTC.